This TCR beta chain was identified in a study of T cells after yellow fever vaccination. Study findings and constraints: Compared with primary, the secondary response was weaker and peaked at day 5, not 15. Of the clonotypes, a small share occurred in both CD4 and CD8 compartments.

As TCR cDNA was made by 5'RACE template switching, a universal primer site and UMIs were added. TCRdb reprocessed the 5' RACE reads with MiXCR, giving one entry per CDR3 protein. The sample consists of roughly 330,000 distinct CDR3 sequences, 6.8% of them appearing once. The CDR3 runs 11 residues. Germline V gene data show CDR1 as SGDLS and CDR2 as YYNGEE. The V segment lost 3 bases and the J segment 11 bases; nucleotides outside the gene matches: 3. This clonotype was seen a few times. Its target is not known. The TCR was taken from a man aged 18 to 30 who received the YFV17D yellow fever vaccine. The sequenced sample was PBMCs, obtained roughly 47 days after the first yellow fever vaccination. The gene calls are TRBV9 and TRBJ2-3; 7 bases line up with TRBD2. CDR3 region: CASSAGTMQYF. Here the CDR3 DNA reads TGTGCCAGCAGCGCCGGGACTATGCAGTATTTT.